The clone carrying this T cell receptor beta chain was observed at least ten times. The data were taken from a study of T cells in Graves' hyperthyroidism and ophthalmopathy. Looked up from germline, CDR1 is LGHNT and CDR2 is FRNRAP. The length of the CDR3 is 10 residues. V lost 6 bases to trimming and J lost 4 bases, with 1 base between them. The TCR beta CDR3 regions underwent amplification using RNA transcripts as the source. A first-round RT-PCR of the TCR CDR3 used the HTBI primer set. A single record per CDR3 protein comes from TCRdb applying MiXCR to the multiplex PCR reads. Here the sample spans approximately 570,000 distinct CDR3 sequences, roughly 21% being singletons.

The rearrangement joins TRBV12-5 to TRBJ2-1; no clear D. The sample comprised blood. This receptor was taken from a man between 40 and 49 years old with Graves' ophthalmopathy. CDR3 in amino acids: CASGYNEQFF. CDR3 nucleotide sequence: TGTGCTAGTGGATACAATGAGCAGTTCTTC.